Each of the 29 T cell receptor beta chains below was sequenced from the same sample in a study of blood T cell repertoires in COVID-19 (TCRdb year 2020). Library creation used the immunoSEQ multiplex PCR assay. TCRdb limited this immuneACCESS table to in-frame rearrangements with V and J called. A share of clones is missing; checked studies link under half to unresolved V genes, and the rest is unexplained. This sample holds over 150,000 clones; 70% to 85% were observed only once. Less than 30% of the sample is taken by the ten largest. Sequencing input: peripheral blood. These receptors were taken from a woman in her fifties or sixties with acute or convalescent COVID-19.

The chain links TRBV18 to TRBJ1-1; 9 bases agree with TRBD1. V was pared by 3 bases and J by 4 bases, with 9 bases of the junction left unmatched. This CDR3 has 16 residues. Germline-derived CDR1 and CDR2 are KGHSH and LQKENI. In nucleotides, the CDR3 is TGTGCCAGCTCACCCCCCGGGACAGGGTCTCCCACTGAAGCTTTCTTT. This encodes CASSPPGTGSPTEAFF.

This chain joins TRBV2 and TRBJ1-1, with D possibly being TRBD1 (6 bases). Deletions cut 6 bases from V and 4 bases from J, with 21 bases between. Germline values: CDR1 SNHLY, CDR2 FYNNEI. The CDR3 is 16 residues long. The CDR3 sequence is CASREDSYLTSTEAFF. CDR3 nucleotides: TGTGCCAGCAGGGAGGACAGCTACCTGACGTCCACTGAAGCTTTCTTT. Full variable domain (rest looked up from reference TRBV2 and TRBJ1-1): EPEVTQTPSHQVTQMGQEVILRCVPISNHLYFYWYRQILGQKVEFLVSFYNNEISEKSEIFDDQFSVERPDGSNFTLKIRSTKLEDSAMYFCASREDSYLTSTEAFFGQGTRLTVV.

This chain joins TRBV7-3 and TRBJ1-3, with TRBD1 identical over 8 bases. There are 15 residues in the CDR3. The junction had 7 bases not matched to a gene; V was cut back by 5 bases and J by 4 bases. The germline V gene has CDR1 SGHTA and CDR2 FQGTGA. CDR3 in DNA: TGTGCCAGCAGCCCGACAGGGGCCTACGGAAACACCATATATTTT. Translated: CASSPTGAYGNTIYF.

This clone was counted a single time. This chain uses TRBV6-4 with TRBJ2-1, with 10 bases aligning to TRBD2. CDR3 size: 15 residues. J was trimmed by 10 bases and V by 0 bases; bases with no gene match: 6. Germline-derived CDR1 and CDR2 are MRHNA and SNTAGT. CDR3 loop: CASSDSAAGGNEQFF. The CDR3, as DNA: TGTGCCAGCAGTGACTCAGCAGCGGGGGGGAACGAGCAGTTCTTC.

The chain recombines TRBV18 with TRBJ2-2, with unresolved D. Germline V lookup: CDR1 KGHSH, CDR2 LQKENI. The length of the CDR3 is 15 residues. Trimming took 0 bases from V and 5 from J, leaving 10 bases between them. The CDR3 sequence is CASSPPPRVTGELFF. Here the CDR3 DNA reads TGTGCCAGCTCACCACCACCCCGGGTGACCGGGGAGCTGTTTTTT.

The CDR3 sequence: CSVEILTGTEAFF. CDR3 sequence (DNA): TGCAGCGTTGAAATCCTAACGGGTACTGAAGCTTTCTTT. The J gene is TRBJ1-1, the V gene TRBV29-1; D remains ambiguous. The CDR3 is 13 amino acids. CDR1 and CDR2 (germline): SQVTM, ANQGSEA. Trimming took off 2 bases at V and 5 bases at J, with 12 bases between the two ends.

This chain connects TRBV6-5 to TRBJ1-2, with TRBD1 as a possible D gene (6 bases). Germline CDR1 is MNHEY and CDR2 is SVGAGI. With 0 bases removed from V and 5 bases from J, the gap between germline ends came to 13 bases. The CDR3 length is 15 residues. The CDR3 DNA sequence: TGTGCCAGCAGTTACTCGTTTGGCGGACAGTATGGCTACACCTTC. It yields the protein CASSYSFGGQYGYTF.

DNA for the CDR3: TGTGCCAGCAACCCGACAGGGAGCTCCTATAATTCACCCCTCCACTTT. Encoded protein: CASNPTGSSYNSPLHF. The J gene is TRBJ1-6, the V gene TRBV2; 7 bases map to TRBD1. This CDR3 is 16 amino acids long. Germline CDR1 reads SNHLY; CDR2 reads FYNNEI. Losses at the gene ends were 7 bases for V and 0 bases for J; bases not matched to a gene: 6.

This clone was counted once. The rearrangement uses TRBV19 and TRBJ1-5; D might be TRBD1 (6 bases). Germline V gene data show CDR1 as LNHDA and CDR2 as SQIVND (reference sequence). Trimming took 5 bases from V and 1 from J, leaving 9 bases between them. The CDR3 loop spans 14 amino acids. CDR3 in amino acids: CASSWTESNQPQHF. CDR3 DNA: TGTGCCAGTAGTTGGACAGAAAGCAATCAGCCCCAGCATTTT.

This clone was found a few times. The CDR3 region has the DNA TGTGCCAGCAGCCCAGGGCGGACGTCCGGGGAGCTGTTTTTT. It specifies CASSPGRTSGELFF. This sequence joins TRBV3-1 (or the pseudogene TRBV3-2) and TRBJ2-2; the D gene is possibly TRBD1 (5 bases). The CDR3 is 14 residues long. The ends were cut back, 4 bases at V and 6 bases at J, with 12 bases in the middle. Per germline, CDR1 LGHDT and CDR2 YNNKEL (reference sequence).

The V gene is TRBV5-1, the J gene TRBJ2-7; 7 bases align to TRBD2. J lost 5 bases, V lost 4 bases, and 6 bases had no gene match. Germline CDR1 SGHRS, CDR2 YFSETQ. The CDR3 length is 13 residues. Here the CDR3 reads CASSPYGGDEQYV. CDR3 in DNA: TGCGCCAGCAGCCCCTATGGGGGGGACGAGCAGTACGTC.

This clone was seen a few times. The gene calls are TRBV6-1 and TRBJ2-3, with D possibly TRBD1 on 6 matching bases. This CDR3 is built from 12 residues. Looked up from germline, CDR1 is MNHNS and CDR2 is SASEGT. V was clipped by 1 base and J by 10 bases, with 9 bases between them. The DNA of the CDR3 is TGTGCCAGCAGTGAAGTCGCAGGGGCGCAGTATTTT. As protein: CASSEVAGAQYF.

This clone has more than one count but fewer than ten. This chain joins TRBV7-3 and TRBJ2-2; TRBD2 might be the D (5 bases). Germline CDR1 is SGHTA and CDR2 is FQGTGA. This CDR3 region has 17 residues. The germline V and J ends were trimmed by 5 bases and 5 bases, with 21 bases remaining between them. The CDR3 nucleotides read TGTGCCAGCAGCCTCATGGAGAGGGTAGGACGGACCGGGGAGCTGTTTTTT. Residues: CASSLMERVGRTGELFF.

This clone was recorded only once. The CDR3 is CASSSDRVYGYTF. CDR3 DNA: TGTGCCAGCAGTTCCGACAGGGTCTATGGCTACACCTTC. J is TRBJ1-2 and V is TRBV7-9; TRBD1 aligns across 7 bases. Germline V gene sequence: CDR1 SEHNR, CDR2 FQNEAQ (reference sequence). The CDR3 extends over 13 amino acids. V shed 6 bases and J 4 bases; nucleotides not matched to a gene: 5.

This clone has a single count. The V and J genes are TRBV20-1 and TRBJ2-4, with D perhaps matching TRBD2 (6 bases). CDR1 and CDR2 (germline): DFQATT, SNEGSKA (reference sequence). The CDR3 is made up of 18 amino acids. Trimming left V 3 bases short and J 3 bases short, with 24 bases between. Here the CDR3 reads CSASPSWDSLFVKNIQYF. CDR3 nucleotides: TGCAGTGCTAGTCCGTCCTGGGACTCCCTTTTTGTCAAAAACATTCAGTACTTC.

This clone was detected once. The rearrangement uses TRBV6-5 and TRBJ2-7; D perhaps matches TRBD1 (7 bases). Trimming stripped 7 bases from V and 7 bases from J, with 17 bases between. CDR1 and CDR2 from the germline V gene are MNHEY and SVGAGI. There are 13 residues in the CDR3. The CDR3 DNA reads TGTGCCAGCATGCCAGGGGGGACCTGGGAGCAGTACTTC. Its translation: CASMPGGTWEQYF.

The rearrangement joins TRBV7-9 to TRBJ1-6; 11 positions match TRBD1. Unmatched junction bases numbered 6, after V lost 5 bases and J lost 9 bases. The CDR3 totals 15 residues. CDR1 and CDR2 from the germline V gene are SEHNR and FQNEAQ (reference sequence). The CDR3 is CASSLDRGPGSPLHF. CDR3 bases: TGTGCCAGCAGCCTGGACAGGGGGCCGGGTTCACCCCTCCACTTT.

This clone was seen only a few times. The chain combines TRBV6-6 with TRBJ1-5, with a tentative D call TRBD1 (5 bases). CDR3 length: 14 amino acids. Trimming cost V 6 bases and J 6 bases, with 15 bases left between them. Germline CDR1 MNHNY, CDR2 SVGAGI (reference sequence). The chain's CDR3 is CASRDIGRVQPQHF. Written as DNA, the CDR3 is TGTGCCAGCAGGGACATCGGTCGGGTTCAGCCCCAGCATTTT.

The V call is TRBV7-6, the J call TRBJ1-2, with 7 bases identical to TRBD1. The CDR3 loop spans 14 amino acids. Per the germline V gene, CDR1 is SGHVS and CDR2 is FNYEAQ. V shed 4 bases, J shed 4 bases, and the junction held 6 bases outside the gene matches. CDR3 sequence reads: CASSSGGNPYGYTF. The CDR3 coding sequence is TGTGCCAGCAGCTCAGGGGGAAACCCCTATGGCTACACCTTC.

This clone is a singleton in its sample. V is TRBV5-1 and J is TRBJ2-1; 12 nucleotides match TRBD2. Germline V gene lookup returns CDR1 SGHRS and CDR2 YFSETQ. This CDR3 has 16 residues. V dropped 5 bases and J dropped 9; count of bases not matched to a gene: 12. CDR3 protein: CASRSPSSGGAFEQFF. In DNA, the CDR3 is TGCGCCAGCAGAAGCCCCTCTAGCGGGGGGGCCTTTGAGCAGTTCTTC.

This rearrangement joins TRBV2 to TRBJ1-1, with TRBD1 as a possible D gene (6 bases). Germline CDR1 SNHLY, CDR2 FYNNEI. There are 14 residues in the CDR3. Trimming took off 5 bases at V and 2 bases at J, with 12 bases between the two ends. The CDR3 sequence is CASSTGSGNTEAFF. In nucleotides, the CDR3 is TGTGCCAGCAGTACAGGGAGTGGTAACACTGAAGCTTTCTTT.

This sequence joins TRBV11-2 and TRBJ1-3; 9 bases fit TRBD1. Germline values: CDR1 SGHAT, CDR2 FQNNGV. This CDR3 contains 14 residues. After removal of 6 bases from V and 4 bases from J, the junction contained 4 bases not matched to a gene. In DNA form, the CDR3 reads TGTGCCAGCAGACAGGGGGCATCGGGAAACACCATATATTTT. As protein: CASRQGASGNTIYF. The full variable domain, rest sourced from reference TRBV11-2 and TRBJ1-3, is EAGVAQSPRYKIIEKRQSVAFWCNPISGHATLYWYQQILGQGPKLLIQFQNNGVVDDSQLPKDRFSAERLKGVDSTLKIQPAKLEDSAVYLCASRQGASGNTIYFGEGSWLTVV.

The chain links TRBV6-6 to TRBJ2-3, with TRBD2 matching 8 bases. The CDR3 is 16 residues long. CDR1 and CDR2 from the germline V gene are MNHNY and SVGAGI (reference sequence). Trimming took 3 bases from V and 2 from J; bases not matched to a gene: 7. CDR3 nucleotides: TGTGCCAGCAGTTATCAGGGTAGCGGGGTCACAGATACGCAGTATTTT. Protein sequence: CASSYQGSGVTDTQYF.

The V and J genes are TRBV29-1 and TRBJ1-2; D unresolved. Trimming left V 7 bases short and J 5 bases short, with 14 bases between. Germline V gene lookup returns CDR1 SQVTM and CDR2 ANQGSEA. CDR3 size: 12 residues. The CDR3 loop reads CSGRGADYGYTF. The CDR3 coding sequence is TGCAGCGGTCGGGGAGCCGATTATGGCTACACCTTC.

The gene calls are TRBV5-6 and TRBJ2-7, with D maybe TRBD2 (6 bases). The CDR3 extends over 15 amino acids. The V gene lost 1 base and the J gene lost 1 base, with 12 bases spanning the gap. Germline V gene data show CDR1 as SGHDT and CDR2 as YYEEEE. CDR3 in DNA: TGTGCCAGCAGCTTGTGGAGGGAGAGATCCTACGAGCAGTACTTC. Protein product: CASSLWRERSYEQYF.

V and J are TRBV14 and TRBJ1-6; D is possibly TRBD1 (5 bases). This CDR3 region has 13 residues. Germline V gene data show CDR1 as SGHDN and CDR2 as FVKESK. V was pared by 4 bases and J by 9 bases, with 10 bases between. The CDR3 loop reads CASSRFDSSPLHF. CDR3 bases: TGTGCCAGCAGCCGTTTCGACAGTTCACCCCTCCACTTT.

The rearrangement joins TRBV18 to TRBJ1-1; D is unresolved. The ends were cut back, 3 bases at V and 1 base at J, with 9 bases in the middle. CDR1 is KGHSH, CDR2 LQKENI, per germline. The CDR3 loop spans 14 amino acids. The CDR3, as DNA: TGTGCCAGCTCACCCTCCAGTCGGAACACTGAAGCTTTCTTT. Amino acids: CASSPSSRNTEAFF.

V and J are TRBV28 and TRBJ2-1; D perhaps matches TRBD1 (7 bases). V was pared by 11 bases and J by 4 bases, with 18 bases between. This CDR3 comprises 14 residues. CDR1 and CDR2 from the germline V gene are MDHEN and SYDVKM. The CDR3 loop is CAGGGTLTYNEQFF. CDR3 DNA sequence: TGTGCCGGAGGGGGCACGCTCACTTACAATGAGCAGTTCTTC.

The chain is built from TRBV14 and TRBJ2-2; 9 nucleotides match TRBD1. This CDR3 is built from 17 residues. In germline, CDR1 is SGHDN, CDR2 FVKESK. V lost 0 bases, J lost 4 bases, and 6 bases stayed unmatched. The DNA for the CDR3 is TGTGCCAGCAGCCAAGATAAAGGGACAGGGCTCACCGGGGAGCTGTTTTTT. Translation: CASSQDKGTGLTGELFF.